This TCR beta chain was identified in a study of blood T cell repertoires in COVID-19. Study context: Sample material is recorded as cDNA or gDNA derived from T cells, B-cell-depleted T cells, or PBMCs.

Study processing details: Amplified reference gene primers provided the basis for estimating nucleated cell counts. TCRdb's copy holds only in-frame clones and misses some; the assay was immunoSEQ multiplex PCR. V and J calls and clone size are given by that table; D and trimming were obtained from the DNA. The sample lists tens of thousands of clones, about nine tenths seen once, with 0.52% in the top ten. Germline CDR1 and CDR2: LNHDA and SQIVND (reference sequence). Trimming took 6 bases from V and 12 from J; bases not matched to a gene: 9. The CDR3 consists of 15 residues. The Seattle site enrolled patients during active infection and followed them longitudinally.

The sequenced material came from peripheral blood. The sequence was obtained from a man aged 50 to 59 with COVID-19, enrolled during active disease. The chain employs TRBV19 and TRBJ2-1, with 15 bases fitting TRBD2. This chain's CDR3 is CASSLPGLAGGGQFF. The DNA for the CDR3 is TGTGCCAGTAGCCTCCCGGGACTAGCGGGAGGTGGGCAGTTCTTC. The whole variable domain, filled in from reference TRBV19 and TRBJ2-1, reads DGGITQSPKYLFRKEGQNVTLSCEQNLNHDAMYWYRQDPGQGLRLIYYSQIVNDFQKGDIAEGYSVSREKKESFPLTVTSAQKNPTAFYLCASSLPGLAGGGQFFGPGTRLTVL.